This record looks at one T cell receptor (beta chain) sequence and its context. CDR1 is SGHTS, CDR2 YDEGEE, per germline. V was cut by 1 base and J by 10 bases, with 12 bases left in between. The CDR3 spans 13 residues. These data are taken from a study of blood T cell repertoires in COVID-19. Study-wide background: COVID-19 samples collected from the United States, Italy and Spain covered acute and convalescent phases. Nucleic acid was either cDNA or gDNA, and it came from T cells, B-cell-depleted T cells, or PBMCs.

Original analysis: Reference gene primer amplification in the assay estimated nucleated cell counts. TCRdb's copy holds only in-frame clones and misses some; the assay was immunoSEQ multiplex PCR. That table supplies the V and J calls and clone size; D and trimming were determined from the DNA. The sample gives about 140,000 clones, 70% to 80% of which show up once; approximately 15% is in the top ten. Input material: peripheral blood. The chain links TRBV5-8 to TRBJ2-1, with D perhaps matching TRBD2 (5 bases). This TCR was sampled from a man aged 50-60 years with acute or convalescent COVID-19. CDR3 amino acids: CASSLRAGGEQFF. The CDR3 nucleotides read TGTGCCAGCAGCTTGAGGGCAGGAGGCGAGCAGTTCTTC.